The clone carrying this T cell receptor beta chain appeared a few times. This specimen comes from a study of T cells after yellow fever vaccination. TCRdb processed the 5' RACE reads anew with MiXCR; each CDR3 protein has one entry. The sample lists about 630,000 distinct CDR3 sequences, about 12% occurring once. The CDR3 extends over 17 amino acids. Germline V gives CDR1 MDHEN, CDR2 SYDVKM. With 2 bases clipped from V and 6 bases from J, the junction kept 12 bases outside the gene matches. This TCR derives from a man aged 25-40 years who received the YFV17D yellow fever vaccine. V is TRBV28 and J is TRBJ2-3; 9 bases align to TRBD2. The starting material was PBMCs, obtained on the day of the yellow fever booster vaccination. As DNA, the CDR3 is TGTGCCAGCAGTTTAAGAGGCGGGAGGGCCGCGGGTGATACGCAGTATTTT. Translation: CASSLRGGRAAGDTQYF.